This entry lists 20 T cell receptor beta chains sequenced from one sample in a study of CD8 T cells in ankylosing spondylitis. TCRdb fed the 5' RACE reads into MiXCR, producing one record per CDR3 protein. The sample contains 150,000 or so distinct CDR3 sequences, around 18% of which appear only once. Sequenced: blood, either unsorted or a sorted T cell fraction (not recorded which). The receptors shown here come from a male donor with ankylosing spondylitis or in good health (not recorded which).

This chain links TRBV7-9 with TRBJ2-1, with 8 positions matching TRBD1. The germline CDR1 and CDR2 sequences are SEHNR and FQNEAQ (reference sequence). J gave up 7 bases and V 3 bases, and 11 bases lay outside the gene matches. This CDR3 spans 16 amino acids. The CDR3 spells CASSFRGTGRLNEQFF. CDR3 nucleotides: TGTGCCAGCAGCTTTAGAGGGACAGGAAGGTTGAATGAGCAGTTCTTC.

This clonotype showed up many times. This chain connects TRBV5-6 to TRBJ2-6; no reliable D call. Germline V gene lookup returns CDR1 SGHDT and CDR2 YYEEEE. This CDR3 spans 15 amino acids. Trimming removed 0 bases from V and 0 bases from J, with 4 bases in between. CDR3 in DNA: TGTGCCAGCAGCTTGGACGGCTCTGGGGCCAACGTCCTGACTTTC. It translates to CASSLDGSGANVLTF.

The rearrangement uses TRBV10-2 and TRBJ1-4; D is unclear. Germline V gene sequence: CDR1 WSHSY, CDR2 SAAADI. There are 16 residues in the CDR3. With 3 bases removed from V and 4 bases from J, the gap between germline ends came to 15 bases. CDR3 region: CASSDEGRTNNEKLFF. The CDR3 nucleotides are TGCGCCAGCAGTGACGAGGGTAGGACGAATAATGAAAAACTGTTTTTT.

The rearrangement links TRBV6-5 to TRBJ1-4; D ambiguous. Germline V gene data show CDR1 as MNHEY and CDR2 as SVGAGI. The V and J ends lost 0 bases and 8 bases respectively, with 19 bases between them. The CDR3 totals 17 residues. Here the CDR3 reads CASSYSSYLGGDEKLFF. CDR3 coding DNA: TGTGCCAGCAGTTACTCTTCTTATTTGGGAGGTGACGAAAAACTGTTTTTT.

The chain joins TRBV7-9 to TRBJ2-3; perhaps D is TRBD1 or TRBD2 (6 bases each). Trimming removed 3 bases from V and 0 bases from J, with 16 bases in between. CDR1 is SEHNR and CDR2 is FQNEAQ in the germline V gene (reference sequence). This CDR3 spans 17 amino acids. The CDR3 coding sequence is TGTGCCAGCAGCTTCGACAGCACAGGGACTAGCACAGATACGCAGTATTTT. It encodes CASSFDSTGTSTDTQYF. Based on the CDR3 plus reference TRBV7-9 and TRBJ2-3, the full variable domain is DTGVSQNPRHKITKRGQNVTFRCDPISEHNRLYWYRQTLGQGPEFLTYFQNEAQLEKSRLLSDRFSAERPKGSFSTLEIQRTEQGDSAMYLCASSFDSTGTSTDTQYFGPGTRLTVL.

This clonotype was detected only a few times. The V call is TRBV25-1, the J call TRBJ1-1; TRBD1 might be the D (6 bases). CDR1 is MGHDK, CDR2 SYGVNS, per germline. This CDR3 is 16 amino acids long. The germline V and J ends were trimmed by 3 bases and 4 bases, with 18 bases remaining between them. In nucleotides, the CDR3 is TGTGCCAGCAGTGATACCGGTATTCAGGGGTCCACTGAAGCTTTCTTT. Protein product: CASSDTGIQGSTEAFF.

This clonotype was recorded a few times. The chain has TRBV10-2 and TRBJ2-7, with D hard to call. Germline-derived CDR1 and CDR2 are WSHSY and SAAADI. The CDR3 has 14 amino acids. V was clipped by 0 bases and J by 0 bases, with 6 bases between them. The CDR3 coding sequence is TGCGCCAGCAGTGAGTCCACCAACTCCTACGAGCAGTACTTC. Amino acids: CASSESTNSYEQYF.

The chain carries TRBV29-1 and TRBJ2-3, with 11 bases that match TRBD2. V was clipped by 5 bases and J by 0 bases; unmatched bases: 1. This CDR3 comprises 14 residues. Germline CDR1 reads SQVTM; CDR2 reads ANQGSEA. CDR3 sequence reads: CSVRTSGSTDTQYF. The CDR3 DNA sequence: TGCAGCGTTAGGACTAGCGGGAGCACAGATACGCAGTATTTT.

Many counts were recorded for this clonotype. This chain joins TRBV7-8 and TRBJ1-1; possibly TRBD1 for D (6 bases). Germline loops: CDR1 SGHVS, CDR2 FQNEAQ. This CDR3 spans 14 amino acids. Trimming shortened V by 1 base and J by 5 bases, and 11 bases separated the two germline ends. CDR3 sequence (DNA): TGTGCCAGCAGCTTAGGACAGGTATCGACTGAAGCTTTCTTT. This codes for CASSLGQVSTEAFF.

This clonotype appeared many times. The rearrangement uses TRBV5-1 and TRBJ2-2; D is unresolved. Trimming shortened V by 4 bases and J by 1 base, and 17 bases separated the two germline ends. The germline V gene has CDR1 SGHRS and CDR2 YFSETQ. The CDR3 extends over 17 amino acids. Written as DNA, the CDR3 is TGCGCCAGCAGCCCGGCGACCAATGCCTTGAACACCGGGGAGCTGTTTTTT. It is translated as CASSPATNALNTGELFF.

This clonotype was observed many times. The chain is built from TRBV5-1 and TRBJ2-7; 9 nucleotides match TRBD1. Germline CDR1 reads SGHRS; CDR2 reads YFSETQ. Trimming removed 0 bases from V and 4 bases from J; junction bases left unmatched: 5. The CDR3 has 15 residues. In DNA form, the CDR3 reads TGCGCCAGCAGCTTGGACGGGACAGGGACATACGAGCAGTACTTC. Its protein product is CASSLDGTGTYEQYF.

The chain links TRBV28 to TRBJ2-1; D assignment may be TRBD1 or TRBD2 (5 bases each). Germline CDR1 and CDR2: MDHEN and SYDVKM. The CDR3 extends over 21 amino acids. The V gene lost 11 bases and the J gene lost 0 bases, with 35 bases spanning the gap. In DNA, the CDR3 is TGTGCCGCGACCCCGGGGCTAGTGAAGCAGGCCTTCCTGAGCTCCTACAATGAGCAGTTCTTC. Encoded protein: CAATPGLVKQAFLSSYNEQFF.

Only a few counts were recorded for this clonotype. V is TRBV28 and J is TRBJ1-1, with 10 bases fitting TRBD1. V was pared by 4 bases and J by 4 bases, with 6 bases of the junction left unmatched. The V gene's germline CDR1 is MDHEN and CDR2 SYDVKM. The CDR3 length is 15 residues. The chain's CDR3 is CASSSDRGWGTEAFF. The CDR3 nucleotides read TGTGCCAGCAGTTCGGACAGGGGGTGGGGCACTGAAGCTTTCTTT.

This chain links TRBV20-1 with TRBJ2-2, with D perhaps TRBD2 (5 bases). The CDR3 consists of 15 residues. The germline V gene encodes CDR1 DFQATT and CDR2 SNEGSKA (reference sequence). V was clipped by 0 bases and J by 6 bases, with 14 bases between them. In nucleotides, the CDR3 is TGCAGTGCTAGAGAGAAAGGACTCAAAGCCGGGGAGCTGTTTTTT. Its translation: CSAREKGLKAGELFF.

V usage is TRBV20-1 and J usage is TRBJ2-5; 10 positions match TRBD2. J gave up 5 bases and V 3 bases, and 3 bases lay outside the gene matches. Per germline, CDR1 DFQATT and CDR2 SNEGSKA (reference sequence). The CDR3 has 13 residues. The CDR3: CSASTAGGETQYF. CDR3 coding DNA: TGCAGTGCTAGTACAGCGGGGGGGGAGACCCAGTACTTC.

In this sample, this clonotype turned up many times. The chain links TRBV5-1 to TRBJ2-2; D unresolved. Germline V gives CDR1 SGHRS, CDR2 YFSETQ. The CDR3 has 16 residues. V was clipped by 0 bases and J by 2 bases, with 11 bases between them. The CDR3 DNA reads TGCGCCAGCAGCTTGGCATTGGGCAGTAACACCGGGGAGCTGTTTTTT. Translated: CASSLALGSNTGELFF.

The chain couples TRBV24-1 to TRBJ1-5; 7 bases line up with TRBD1. The CDR3 consists of 15 residues. Germline V gene data show CDR1 as KGHDR and CDR2 as SFDVKD. Trimming cost V 5 bases and J 2 bases; bases outside gene matches: 5. The CDR3 nucleotides read TGTGCCACCAGTGGGCAGGGGGAGGGCAATCAGCCCCAGCATTTT. It specifies CATSGQGEGNQPQHF.

V is TRBV27 and J is TRBJ1-2; D might be TRBD1 (5 bases). The CDR3 is made up of 13 amino acids. The germline V gene encodes CDR1 MNHEY and CDR2 SMNVEV (reference sequence). V lost 3 bases and J lost 2, with 7 bases in between. The CDR3 DNA is TGTGCCAGCAGTTTGGGACGGAACTATGGCTACACCTTC. It is translated as CASSLGRNYGYTF.

This clonotype appeared a few times. The chain has TRBV7-3 and TRBJ1-2; D is unclear. The V and J ends lost 6 bases and 4 bases respectively, with 18 bases between them. Germline V gives CDR1 SGHTA, CDR2 FQGTGA. This CDR3 spans 15 amino acids. The CDR3 nucleotides read TGTGCCAGCAGTCCGGGGTTGGGCGGATTCTATGGCTACACCTTC. This codes for CASSPGLGGFYGYTF.

This clonotype was counted many times. V usage is TRBV15 and J usage is TRBJ1-5; D ambiguous. This CDR3 is 14 amino acids long. Germline V gene lookup returns CDR1 LNHNV and CDR2 YYDKDF (reference sequence). The V end was cut by 3 bases, the J end by 1 base, with 7 bases between. In DNA form, the CDR3 reads TGTGCCACCAGCAGGGACCGGAGCAATCAGCCCCAGCATTTT. The encoded protein is CATSRDRSNQPQHF. Using reference TRBV15 and TRBJ1-5 for the parts outside the CDR3, the full variable domain is DAMVIQNPRYQVTQFGKPVTLSCSQTLNHNVMYWYQQKSSQAPKLLFHYYDKDFNNEADTPDNFQSRRPNTSFCFLDIRSPGLGDTAMYLCATSRDRSNQPQHFGDGTRLSIL.